This T cell receptor beta chain was observed in a study of identical twins. TCRdb ran MiXCR on the 5' RACE reads and lists one entry per CDR3 protein. This sample has roughly 540,000 distinct CDR3 sequences, with less than 25% found just once. This CDR3 is built from 15 residues. Trimming removed 1 base from V and 2 bases from J, with 12 bases in between. CDR1 and CDR2 from the germline V gene are SGDLS and YYNGEE. This same sample was also part of a study on T cells expressing NK-cell markers.

The TCR was taken from a woman aged 18-29 years in good health. The sample comprised CD4+ T cells sorted from blood. This chain links TRBV9 with TRBJ2-5, with D possibly matching TRBD2 (6 bases). This chain's CDR3 is CASSVLGLPQETQYF. DNA for the CDR3: TGTGCCAGCAGCGTATTGGGACTTCCACAAGAGACCCAGTACTTC.